These 18 T cell receptor beta chains came from one sample sequenced in a study of shared clonotypes between healthy human individuals (dated by TCRdb to the early 2020s). To prepare the library, the immunoSEQ multiplex PCR assay was applied. In TCRdb, the immuneACCESS table is reduced to in-frame sequences with V and J assigned. These tables do not hold every clone; where another copy was compared, an unresolved V gene accounts for under half, and the others remain unexplained. Across this sample there are about 2.1 million clones, with 85% to 95% seen only once. The ten most abundant clones make up approximately 1.7% of the sample. CD8 naive samples consisted of CD45RO-negative cells that were positively selected for CCR7, yielding a CD45RA+CCR7+ population without TemRA cells. Sequencing used naive CD8+ T cells from PBMCs. This specimen's cell subset or site label, interpreted: CD45RA+CCR7+. The receptors originated from a man younger than 35 in good health. Some clones in this sample may be carry-over from other donors' samples.

The genes are TRBV7-2 and TRBJ2-7; a weak D match, TRBD2 (5 bases). Trimming removed 4 bases from V and 4 bases from J, with 8 bases in between. CDR1 and CDR2 from the germline V gene are SGHTA and FQGNSA. The CDR3 runs to 12 residues. CDR3 residues: CASSYRGYEQYF. CDR3 coding DNA: TGTGCCAGCAGCTACCGGGGTTACGAGCAGTACTTC.

V is TRBV4-1 and J is TRBJ2-3; no reliable D call. Trimming shortened V by 0 bases and J by 5 bases, and 18 bases separated the two germline ends. Germline CDR1 is MGHRA and CDR2 is YSYEKL. The CDR3 is 17 amino acids. CDR3 protein: CASSQDPTWSNGDTQYF. The CDR3 DNA reads as TGCGCCAGCAGCCAAGACCCGACCTGGTCGAATGGAGATACGCAGTATTTT.

This sequence joins TRBV20-1 and TRBJ2-7, with unresolved D. V was shortened by 5 bases and J by 12 bases, with 14 bases between the two germline ends. Germline V gene data show CDR1 as DFQATT and CDR2 as SNEGSKA (reference sequence). CDR3 size: 10 residues. In DNA form, the CDR3 reads TGCAGTGCTGGGAAATTTATTCCGTACTTC. Its protein is CSAGKFIPYF.

This sequence joins TRBV28 and TRBJ2-7, with 7 bases aligning to TRBD2. The CDR3 is 14 amino acids. Germline CDR1 reads MDHEN; CDR2 reads SYDVKM. V was pared by 10 bases and J by 2 bases, with 11 bases of the junction left unmatched. The CDR3 loop is CATLRGEPAYEQYF. The CDR3 DNA reads as TGTGCCACCCTCCGGGGGGAGCCCGCCTACGAGCAGTACTTC.

For this clone: This same CDR3 is encoded by further DNA sequences in the sample. The chain carries TRBV20-1 and TRBJ2-3; D uncertain. The CDR3 has 10 residues. The V gene lost 3 bases and the J gene lost 6 bases, with 4 bases spanning the gap. Germline values: CDR1 DFQATT, CDR2 SNEGSKA (reference sequence). CDR3 protein: CSASSDTQYF. DNA of the CDR3: TGCAGTGCTAGCTCGGATACGCAGTATTTT.

The gene calls are TRBV7-9 and TRBJ1-5, with 8 nucleotides matching TRBD1. The CDR3 has 14 residues. Germline lookup yields CDR1 SEHNR and CDR2 FQNEAQ (reference sequence). V was pared by 1 base and J by 7 bases, with 3 bases of the junction left unmatched. CDR3 residues: CASSLGTGLQPQHF. DNA of the CDR3: TGTGCCAGCAGCTTAGGGACAGGGCTCCAGCCCCAGCATTTT.

This sequence joins TRBV7-3 and TRBJ1-5, with D hard to call. The CDR3 runs 13 residues. Germline V gives CDR1 SGHTA, CDR2 FQGTGA. The germline V and J ends were trimmed by 2 bases and 0 bases, with 2 bases remaining between them. The CDR3 bases are TGTGCCAGCAGCTTAGATAGCAATCAGCCCCAGCATTTT. This sequence encodes CASSLDSNQPQHF.

The chain employs TRBV28 and TRBJ2-7; no definite D call. Trimming took off 2 bases at V and 3 bases at J, with 11 bases between the two ends. Germline CDR1 reads MDHEN; CDR2 reads SYDVKM. The CDR3 consists of 14 residues. CDR3 protein: CASSLVRSIYEQYF. The CDR3 coding sequence is TGTGCCAGCAGTTTAGTGCGCAGTATCTACGAGCAGTACTTC. The full variable domain, with the rest looked up from reference TRBV28 and TRBJ2-7, is DVKVTQSSRYLVKRTGEKVFLECVQDMDHENMFWYRQDPGLGLRLIYFSYDVKMKEKGDIPEGYSVSREKKERFSLILESASTNQTSMYLCASSLVRSIYEQYFGPGTRLTVT.

The rearrangement links TRBV19 to TRBJ2-3; 10 bases match TRBD2. V was pared by 4 bases and J by 6 bases, with 7 bases of the junction left unmatched. CDR1 LNHDA and CDR2 SQIVND come from the germline V gene (reference sequence). The CDR3 is 15 amino acids. CDR3 in amino acids: CASSRSGRAIDTQYF. The CDR3 DNA sequence: TGTGCCAGTAGTAGAAGCGGGAGGGCCATCGATACGCAGTATTTT.

CDR3: CASSQVSGIDVVIQYF. The CDR3 DNA sequence: TGCGCCAGCAGCCAAGTTAGCGGGATCGACGTTGTCATTCAGTACTTC. V usage is TRBV4-1 and J usage is TRBJ2-4, with 8 bases identical to TRBD2. The V gene end was trimmed by 1 base and the J gene end by 9 bases; junction bases not matched to a gene: 11. The CDR3 runs to 16 residues. Germline-derived CDR1 and CDR2 are MGHRA and YSYEKL.

CDR3 nucleotides: TGTGCCAGCAGTTTGGCTATATCAGGGGGCGCATATGGCTACACCTTC. Residues: CASSLAISGGAYGYTF. The J gene is TRBJ1-2, the V gene TRBV28; 8 positions agree with TRBD1. The CDR3 runs 16 residues. J was trimmed by 5 bases and V by 3 bases; bases with no gene match: 11. The germline gives CDR1 MDHEN, CDR2 SYDVKM.

The chain is built from TRBV9 and TRBJ2-2, with TRBD2 identical over 10 bases. CDR1 is SGDLS and CDR2 is YYNGEE in the germline V gene. This CDR3 is 18 amino acids long. J gave up 1 base and V 0 bases, and 6 bases lay outside the gene matches. The CDR3 is CASSVEWASGGNTGELFF. The CDR3 coding sequence is TGTGCCAGCAGCGTAGAATGGGCTAGCGGGGGGAACACCGGGGAGCTGTTTTTT.

CDR3 nucleotide sequence: TGTGCCAGCAGCTTGAGTCCTGGGACCGCCACCTACGAGCAGTACTTC. Amino acid sequence: CASSLSPGTATYEQYF. The chain has TRBV7-9 and TRBJ2-7; the D gene could be TRBD1 or TRBD2 (5 bases each). The CDR3 length is 16 residues. V dropped 3 bases and J dropped 2 bases, with 17 bases sitting between them. Germline values: CDR1 SEHNR, CDR2 FQNEAQ (reference sequence).

The rearrangement uses TRBV7-8 and TRBJ2-1; 10 nucleotides line up with TRBD2. The CDR3 extends over 16 amino acids. Germline V gene lookup returns CDR1 SGHVS and CDR2 FQNEAQ. J lost 4 bases, V lost 3 bases, and 6 bases had no gene match. CDR3 DNA: TGTGCCAGCAGCTTGTTTCTAGCGGGAGCTTACAATGAGCAGTTCTTC. This encodes CASSLFLAGAYNEQFF.

This chain joins TRBV27 and TRBJ1-1; D is possibly TRBD1 (5 bases). This CDR3 has 16 residues. V was clipped by 5 bases and J by 1 base, with 17 bases between them. Germline V gene sequence: CDR1 MNHEY, CDR2 SMNVEV (reference sequence). CDR3 coding DNA: TGTGCCAGCAGTCCGGTGGGGGGTACGCGGAACACTGAAGCTTTCTTT. Translation gives CASSPVGGTRNTEAFF.

V usage is TRBV27 and J usage is TRBJ1-2; 8 positions match TRBD1. The CDR3 sequence is 15 residues long. Germline loops: CDR1 MNHEY, CDR2 SMNVEV (reference sequence). J was trimmed by 6 bases and V by 2 bases; bases with no gene match: 8. The chain's CDR3 is CASSLEGRGRNGYTF. The DNA of the CDR3 is TGTGCCAGCAGTTTAGAGGGCAGGGGGCGAAATGGCTACACCTTC.

V usage is TRBV7-9 and J usage is TRBJ2-3; D possibly corresponds to TRBD2 (5 bases). CDR1 and CDR2 from the germline V gene are SEHNR and FQNEAQ (reference sequence). The ends were cut back, 5 bases at V and 8 bases at J, with 8 bases in the middle. The CDR3 contains 11 residues. The CDR3 loop reads CASSAAGTQYF. The CDR3, as DNA: TGTGCCAGCAGCGCCGCGGGTACGCAGTATTTT.

This rearrangement joins TRBV29-1 to TRBJ2-7, with D tentatively TRBD2 (5 bases). Trimming shortened V by 5 bases and J by 6 bases, and 11 bases separated the two germline ends. Germline CDR1 and CDR2: SQVTM and ANQGSEA. This CDR3 has 11 amino acids. CDR3 protein: CSVTRGPEQYF. CDR3 coding DNA: TGCAGCGTTACACGGGGTCCCGAGCAGTACTTC.